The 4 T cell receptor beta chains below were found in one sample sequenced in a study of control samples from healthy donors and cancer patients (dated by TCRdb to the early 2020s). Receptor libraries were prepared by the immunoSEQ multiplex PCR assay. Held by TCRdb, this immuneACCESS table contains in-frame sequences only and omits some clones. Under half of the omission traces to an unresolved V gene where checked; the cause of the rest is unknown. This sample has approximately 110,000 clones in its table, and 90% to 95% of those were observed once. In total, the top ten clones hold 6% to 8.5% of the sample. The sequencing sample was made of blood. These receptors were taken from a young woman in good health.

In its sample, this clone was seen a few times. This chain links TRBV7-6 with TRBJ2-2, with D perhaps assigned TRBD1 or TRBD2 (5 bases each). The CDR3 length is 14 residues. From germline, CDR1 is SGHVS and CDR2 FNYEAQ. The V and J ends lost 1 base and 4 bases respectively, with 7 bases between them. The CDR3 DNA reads TGTGCCAGCAGCTTAGGGGGACGCACCGGGGAGCTGTTTTTT. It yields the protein CASSLGGRTGELFF.

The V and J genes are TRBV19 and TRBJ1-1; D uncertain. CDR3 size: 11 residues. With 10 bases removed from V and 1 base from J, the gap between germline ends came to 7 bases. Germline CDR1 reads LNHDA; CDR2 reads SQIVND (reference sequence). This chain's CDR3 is CATIQNTEAFF. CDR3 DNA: TGTGCCACGATCCAGAACACTGAAGCTTTCTTT.

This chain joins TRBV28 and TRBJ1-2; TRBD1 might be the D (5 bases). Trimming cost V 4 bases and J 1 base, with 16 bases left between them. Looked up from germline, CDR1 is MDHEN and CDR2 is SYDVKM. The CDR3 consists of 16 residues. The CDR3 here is CASSSLTTDSNYGYTF. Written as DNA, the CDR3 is TGTGCCAGCAGTTCGCTCACGACCGACAGTAACTATGGCTACACCTTC.

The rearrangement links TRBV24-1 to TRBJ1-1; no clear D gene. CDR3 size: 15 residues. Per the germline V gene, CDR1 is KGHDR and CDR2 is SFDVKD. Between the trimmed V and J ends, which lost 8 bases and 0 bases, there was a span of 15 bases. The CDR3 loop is CATMGGKGMNTEAFF. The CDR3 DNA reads TGTGCCACCATGGGAGGTAAGGGCATGAACACTGAAGCTTTCTTT.